Sequencing of this TCR beta chain was carried out in a study of T cells in tumors after PD-1 blockade. Looking at the study overall: No patient had prior checkpoint blockade, systemic immunosuppression, or radiotherapy within 4 weeks. A subset received ongoing vismodegib 150 mg daily alongside anti-PD-1 therapy. Peripheral blood samples averaged roughly 40,000 unique clonotypes and some 120,000 templates.

Concerning this clone: Its antigen remains unidentified.

The repertoire was sequenced with immunoSEQ multiplex PCR; TCRdb's copy has only in-frame clones and lacks some. The data contain under 40,000 clones, 70% to 75% of them singletons. Study results and caveats: Some novel exhausted tumor clones appeared in pre-treatment blood, suggesting peripheral recruitment.

This TCR derives from a human donor with basal cell carcinoma. The material was PBMCs, obtained after anti-PD-1 treatment.

The DNA of the CDR3 is TGTGCCAGCAGCTCGCACCCTGGACTAGCGGTCGATGAGCAGTTCTTC. The encoded protein is CASSSHPGLAVDEQFF. V gene TRBV7-2 combines with J gene TRBJ2-1; TRBD2 matches 10 bases. The CDR3 runs 16 residues. The germline gives CDR1 SGHTA, CDR2 FQGNSA. The junction had 11 bases not matched to a gene; V was cut back by 4 bases and J by 8 bases.